Listed here are 25 T cell receptor beta chains from one sample, sequenced in a study of blood T cell repertoires in COVID-19. Profiled with immunoSEQ multiplex PCR; TCRdb holds only in-frame clones, not every one. The table shows approximately 330,000 clones, with roughly 87% occurring only once. Sequencing was done on a sample of peripheral blood. Source of these receptors: a man aged 25-45 years with COVID-19, enrolled during active disease.

The chain recombines TRBV28 with TRBJ2-3; 15 nucleotides align to TRBD2. With V trimmed by 7 bases and J by 8 bases, 7 bases remained unmatched. CDR1 and CDR2 (germline): MDHEN, SYDVKM. The CDR3 has 15 residues. The CDR3 protein is CASTRPGLAGGTQYF. DNA for the CDR3: TGTGCCAGCACTCGACCGGGACTAGCGGGAGGTACGCAGTATTTT.

The J gene is TRBJ2-3, the V gene TRBV5-1, with D possibly TRBD1 on 5 matching bases. The V end was cut by 4 bases, the J end by 5 bases, with 17 bases between. CDR3 length equals 15 residues. Germline CDR1 SGHRS, CDR2 YFSETQ. The CDR3 reads CASSPGFQGGDTQYF. DNA of the CDR3: TGCGCCAGCAGCCCGGGTTTTCAGGGTGGAGATACGCAGTATTTT.

This clone has just one count. V usage is TRBV28 and J usage is TRBJ1-2, with 8 bases fitting TRBD1. The CDR3 is 14 amino acids. In germline, CDR1 is MDHEN, CDR2 SYDVKM. V gave up 7 bases and J gave up 4 bases; unmatched junction bases: 8. This chain's CDR3 is CASTADRVSYGYTF. CDR3 nucleotide sequence: TGTGCCAGCACCGCGGACAGGGTTAGCTATGGCTACACCTTC.

This clone showed up many times. This chain joins TRBV7-2 and TRBJ1-1; the D is unclear. Germline-derived CDR1 and CDR2 are SGHTA and FQGNSA. The CDR3 totals 16 residues. The V gene lost 1 base and the J gene lost 0 bases, with 12 bases spanning the gap. Here the CDR3 reads CASSLVGRPMNTEAFF. Written as DNA, the CDR3 is TGTGCCAGCAGCTTAGTTGGGCGACCCATGAACACTGAAGCTTTCTTT.

This chain joins TRBV14 and TRBJ2-5, with TRBD1 identical over 7 bases. The CDR3 is 15 amino acids. Trimming took 4 bases from V and 2 from J; bases not matched to a gene: 7. CDR1 and CDR2 from the germline V gene are SGHDN and FVKESK. The CDR3 reads CASSPFGDSQETQYF. In DNA form, the CDR3 reads TGTGCCAGCAGCCCCTTCGGGGACAGTCAAGAGACCCAGTACTTC.

CDR3 bases: TGTGCCAGCTCTTCTAGGGACAGGGGAATGTCCTATGGCTACACCTTC. Translating it yields CASSSRDRGMSYGYTF. V is TRBV13 and J is TRBJ1-2, with TRBD1 matching over 10 bases. The CDR3 spans 16 residues. The J segment lost 4 bases and the V segment lost 8 bases, leaving 13 bases of the junction unmatched. Germline V lookup: CDR1 PRHDT, CDR2 FYEKMQ (reference sequence).

The CDR3 nucleotides are TGTGCCAGTAGATTCCTTACAGGCAAAACTAATGAAAAACTGTTTTTT. Translation gives CASRFLTGKTNEKLFF. The V gene is TRBV19, the J gene TRBJ1-4; tentatively, D is TRBD1 (5 bases). CDR3 length equals 16 residues. V lost 6 bases and J lost 1, with 15 bases in between. From germline, CDR1 is LNHDA and CDR2 SQIVND (reference sequence).

CDR3 sequence (DNA): TGTGCCAGCAGCTTAATGCCAACTCACGAGCAGTACTTC. It yields the protein CASSLMPTHEQYF. V gene TRBV7-9 combines with J gene TRBJ2-7; D gene unclear. This CDR3 has 13 residues. Per the germline V gene, CDR1 is SEHNR and CDR2 is FQNEAQ (reference sequence). V was trimmed by 2 bases and J by 5 bases, leaving 10 bases between them.

The V gene is TRBV14, the J gene TRBJ2-1; D not resolved. This CDR3 contains 16 residues. V was pared by 1 base and J by 2 bases, with 12 bases between. The germline gives CDR1 SGHDN, CDR2 FVKESK. The CDR3: CASSQGGGLPYNEQFF. CDR3 nucleotides: TGTGCCAGCAGCCAAGGAGGTGGTCTTCCCTACAATGAGCAGTTCTTC. The entire variable domain, with the rest obtained from reference TRBV14 and TRBJ2-1, is as follows: EAGVTQFPSHSVIEKGQTVTLRCDPISGHDNLYWYRRVMGKEIKFLLHFVKESKQDESGMPNNRFLAERTGGTYSTLKVQPAELEDSGVYFCASSQGGGLPYNEQFFGPGTRLTVL.

This clone appeared a single time. V and J are TRBV10-2 and TRBJ2-7, with 11 bases lining up with TRBD2. CDR3 length: 16 residues. The germline V gene has CDR1 WSHSY and CDR2 SAAADI. V trimming: 4 bases; J trimming: 0 bases; junction bases outside the gene matches: 5. The CDR3 DNA reads as TGCGCCAGCAGTGGGCGGCTAGCGGGGGGCTCCTACGAGCAGTACTTC. Translation: CASSGRLAGGSYEQYF.

J is TRBJ1-4 and V is TRBV5-1; 11 bases are shared with TRBD1. CDR3 length: 14 amino acids. Losses at the gene ends were 4 bases for V and 6 bases for J; bases not matched to a gene: 2. Germline lookup yields CDR1 SGHRS and CDR2 YFSETQ. In DNA, the CDR3 is TGCGCCAGCAGCCTGGGACAGGGGGATGAAAAACTGTTTTTT. It yields the protein CASSLGQGDEKLFF.

V and J are TRBV9 and TRBJ2-3; a weak D match, TRBD1 (5 bases). This CDR3 is 15 amino acids long. Germline values: CDR1 SGDLS, CDR2 YYNGEE. V was trimmed by 4 bases and J by 3 bases, leaving 15 bases between them. The CDR3 sequence is CASSTQGFLTDTQYF. As DNA, the CDR3 is TGTGCCAGCAGCACCCAGGGATTTCTTACAGATACGCAGTATTTT. The variable domain in full, completed from reference TRBV9 and TRBJ2-3, reads DSGVTQTPKHLITATGQRVTLRCSPRSGDLSVYWYQQSLDQGLQFLIQYYNGEERAKGNILERFSAQQFPDLHSELNLSSLELGDSALYFCASSTQGFLTDTQYFGPGTRLTVL.

This chain connects TRBV5-5 to TRBJ1-1; D uncertain. The CDR3 extends over 12 amino acids. CDR1 and CDR2 (germline): SGHKS, YYEKEE (reference sequence). The V end was cut by 5 bases, the J end by 8 bases, with 13 bases between. CDR3 residues: CASRPRTGEAFF. In DNA, the CDR3 is TGTGCCAGCAGACCCCGGACGGGGGAAGCTTTCTTT.

This clone has a handful of counts. Other nucleotide sequences from this sample produce the same CDR3. The rearrangement links TRBV27 to TRBJ1-5; D ambiguous. Germline V gene data show CDR1 as MNHEY and CDR2 as SMNVEV (reference sequence). The CDR3 is made up of 14 amino acids. V was clipped by 2 bases and J by 3 bases, with 8 bases between them. The CDR3 DNA sequence: TGTGCCAGCAGTTTAGGTCAGGTCAATCAGCCCCAGCATTTT. Protein product: CASSLGQVNQPQHF.

This clone was counted once. This chain connects TRBV24-1 to TRBJ2-3, with 9 nucleotides matching TRBD1. CDR1 is KGHDR, CDR2 SFDVKD, per germline. This CDR3 contains 17 residues. Trimming cost V 3 bases and J 0 bases; bases outside gene matches: 6. CDR3 region: CATSDPPGQGSTDTQYF. In nucleotides, the CDR3 is TGTGCCACCAGTGATCCACCAGGACAGGGGAGCACAGATACGCAGTATTTT.

The genes are TRBV14 and TRBJ2-5, with 8 bases that match TRBD2. Unmatched junction bases numbered 13, after V lost 0 bases and J lost 7 bases. The CDR3 extends over 17 amino acids. From germline, CDR1 is SGHDN and CDR2 FVKESK. The CDR3 nucleotides are TGTGCCAGCAGCCAAGATCAAGGACTAGCAGACTCCAGGACCCAGTACTTC. Its protein product is CASSQDQGLADSRTQYF. Variable domain in full (rest from reference TRBV14 and TRBJ2-5): EAGVTQFPSHSVIEKGQTVTLRCDPISGHDNLYWYRRVMGKEIKFLLHFVKESKQDESGMPNNRFLAERTGGTYSTLKVQPAELEDSGVYFCASSQDQGLADSRTQYFGPGTRLLVL.

The rearrangement uses TRBV5-6 and TRBJ1-6; D is uncertain. The CDR3 extends over 14 amino acids. Germline lookup yields CDR1 SGHDT and CDR2 YYEEEE. V lost 2 bases and J lost 10, with 13 bases in between. The CDR3 reads CASSFRTSRSPLHF. The CDR3 coding sequence is TGTGCCAGCAGCTTCAGAACGTCTAGATCACCCCTCCACTTT.

This rearrangement joins TRBV4-2 to TRBJ2-3, with 8 bases matching TRBD2. Looked up from germline, CDR1 is LGHNA and CDR2 is YNFKEQ. The junction had 4 bases not matched to a gene; V was cut back by 1 base and J by 4 bases. The CDR3 covers 15 residues. The CDR3 bases are TGTGCCAGCAGCCAAGTAAGCGGGAGCTCAGATACGCAGTATTTT. Protein product: CASSQVSGSSDTQYF.

This clone occurred a few times. The genes are TRBV28 and TRBJ1-2; 7 bases are a match to TRBD1. V was clipped by 1 base and J by 6 bases; unmatched bases: 11. CDR1 MDHEN and CDR2 SYDVKM come from the germline V gene. The CDR3 contains 16 residues. CDR3 amino acids: CASSLLKRGGADGYTF. CDR3 DNA: TGTGCCAGCAGTTTATTAAAAAGAGGGGGCGCGGATGGCTACACCTTC.

The CDR3 here is CASSFAGGGVNEQFF. The CDR3 coding sequence is TGCGCCAGCAGCTTCGCGGGGGGAGGGGTCAATGAGCAGTTCTTC. The chain is built from TRBV5-1 and TRBJ2-1; 8 bases match TRBD2. V lost 2 bases, J lost 6 bases, and 7 bases stayed unmatched. Germline-derived CDR1 and CDR2 are SGHRS and YFSETQ. This CDR3 spans 15 amino acids.

The chain recombines TRBV9 with TRBJ1-2; D remains ambiguous. CDR1 SGDLS and CDR2 YYNGEE come from the germline V gene. The CDR3 has 15 residues. Trimming pared 1 base from V and 2 bases from J, leaving 12 bases between. The CDR3 loop reads CASSVTETVNYGYTF. DNA for the CDR3: TGTGCCAGCAGCGTAACCGAGACTGTGAACTATGGCTACACCTTC.

The rearrangement links TRBV12-3 or TRBV12-4 to TRBJ2-7, with D perhaps TRBD1 (6 bases). The CDR3 length is 13 residues. Trimming removed 5 bases at V and 2 bases at J, with 10 bases between. The chain's CDR3 is CASSGDIPYEQYF. The CDR3 DNA reads as TGTGCCAGCAGTGGGGACATTCCCTACGAGCAGTACTTC.

CDR3 amino acids: CASSEGTGGGRVYGYTF. The CDR3 DNA reads TGTGCCAGCAGCGAAGGGACAGGGGGCGGCCGTGTCTATGGCTACACCTTC. The chain employs TRBV7-2 and TRBJ1-2; 12 nucleotides agree with TRBD1. From germline, CDR1 is SGHTA and CDR2 FQGNSA. The V segment lost 5 bases and the J segment 4 bases; nucleotides outside the gene matches: 11. The CDR3 runs 17 residues.

J is TRBJ2-7 and V is TRBV27, with TRBD2 matching 7 bases. The germline V gene encodes CDR1 MNHEY and CDR2 SMNVEV (reference sequence). Trimming took 0 bases from V and 3 from J; bases not matched to a gene: 5. The CDR3 is 15 residues long. The CDR3 DNA sequence: TGTGCCAGCAGTTTATCAGTAGCGGGCTACTACGAGCAGTACTTC. Its protein is CASSLSVAGYYEQYF.

The chain combines TRBV7-9 with TRBJ1-6, with D maybe TRBD1 (5 bases). Germline CDR1 SEHNR, CDR2 FQNEAQ (reference sequence). This CDR3 spans 13 amino acids. V was clipped by 5 bases and J by 12 bases, with 14 bases between them. CDR3 coding DNA: TGTGCCAGCAGCATAAGACAGAATGGACCCCTCCACTTT. This gives the protein CASSIRQNGPLHF.